This T cell receptor beta chain appears in the sequencing data of a study of T-cell memory formation after mild COVID-19 (dated by TCRdb to the early 2020s). For context, the study as a whole: TCR sequence clusters from the two donors were found to be largely donor specific. Longitudinal TCRalpha and TCRbeta repertoire sequencing tracked T-cell clones expanding and contracting after mild COVID-19 in a couple of donors. Two young, previously healthy adult volunteers made up the cohort, one male and one female.

From the cysteine through the phenylalanine, the CDR3 covers 14 amino acids. Kept here is only the CDR3 DNA, which spans 42 bases and is read in frame from base 1. CDR1 and CDR2 (SGHVT, SQSDAQ) derive from the germline V gene. The junction shows trimming of 1 base on V and 9 bases on J, plus 10 bases between the germline ends. The sequencer listed for this sample is Illumina NovaSeq 6000. TCRalpha and TCRbeta cDNA libraries were built by 5'RACE with constant-segment primers, adding sample barcodes and unique molecular identifiers. RNA was extracted from every sample with Trizol reagent. Libraries were amplified in two PCR steps, with a second sample barcode and Illumina TruSeq adapters added in the second step. The libraries were sequenced on an Illumina NovaSeq using 2 x 150 bp paired-end reads. The authors processed their data as follows. With migec v1.2.7, reads were demultiplexed and then collapsed into UMI-guided consensus sequences. Using mixcr v2.1.11, UMI consensuses were aligned to TRA and TRB V and J templates and then assembled into clonotypes. A clonotype was counted as expanded or contracted only if both edgeR and NoisET called the change significant, with noise models trained on biological replicates. For edgeR calls, the thresholds were a false discovery rate-adjusted p below 0.01 and a log2 fold-change of 1. As an exploratory analysis of dynamics, max-normalized trajectories of the 1000 most abundant clonotypes were examined with PCA combined with hierarchical clustering. The CD4 or CD8 phenotype of responding clones was assigned using the separately sequenced CD4+ and CD8+ repertoires. TCRdb's own reprocessing of the public reads used fastp at Q25 and MiXCR and kept productive beta chains. Every distinct CDR3 protein forms one entry, paired with its most common genes and DNA. The V and J calls come from TCRdb's annotation, not from the publication. Across this sample there are roughly 610,000 distinct CDR3 sequences, with 17% seen only once. About 8.6% of the sample is in the top ten clones.

The paper's findings and limits, for the study overall: Balanced CD4/CD8 phenotypes were observed for clones contracting from day 15 to 85, whereas a bias towards CD4+ was observed for a second wave of clones expanding from day 15 to 37. Contracting CD4+ clones were found mainly in CM and EM memory subsets, while CD8+ clones were enriched in EMRA. Only a couple of mild cases were covered by the study, and larger cohorts that include severe cases with pre-infection samples were considered necessary. Whether the second-wave clones peaking on day 37 were SARS-CoV-2 specific was not confirmed. Some responding clones were detected in pre-infection memory, suggesting pre-existing cross-reactive memory T cells joined the SARS-CoV-2 response.

On this clonotype itself: Its antigen is unknown. No qualities accompany the bases; no much larger clone lies one base away.

PBMCs were isolated by Ficoll-Paque density gradient centrifugation. The rearranged segments are TRBV7-4 and TRBJ1-6; no D gene can be assigned with confidence. Specimen: PBMCs or a T cell subset sorted from them (not recorded which). The sequence was obtained from an adult woman who had mild COVID-19 (a few samples of this study predate the infection). The sample titles of this study are shuffled in the database, so cell type and time point are left out; the donor was told from shared clones. The nucleotide sequence is given as TGTGCCAGCAGCTTAGGGGTAGCTATTTCACCCCTCCACTTT. It translates as CASSLGVAISPLHF.